This T cell receptor (beta chain) emerged from a study of T-cell memory formation after mild COVID-19. On this clonotype: Its target is unknown.

Study-wide points: Prior to infection, memory already included some responding clones, suggesting cross-reactive memory joined. Shrinking CD4+ clones resided mostly in CM and EM, and CD8+ ones in EMRA.

In TCRdb, the 5' RACE reads were re-called with MiXCR into one record per CDR3 protein. This table holds around 470,000 distinct CDR3 sequences, roughly 20% found once. This clonotype originated in an adult woman who had mild COVID-19 (a few samples of this study predate the infection). Cell type and time point are not known. The material sequenced was PBMCs or a T cell subset sorted from them (not recorded which).

The CDR3 DNA is TGTGCCAGCAGTGCCAGGGATAGCAATCAGCCCCAGCATTTT. Translated, it gives CASSARDSNQPQHF. The V call is TRBV2, the J call TRBJ1-5, with D possibly matching TRBD1 (5 bases). The CDR3 has 14 residues. Per germline, CDR1 SNHLY and CDR2 FYNNEI. The germline V and J ends were trimmed by 4 bases and 0 bases, with 7 bases remaining between them.